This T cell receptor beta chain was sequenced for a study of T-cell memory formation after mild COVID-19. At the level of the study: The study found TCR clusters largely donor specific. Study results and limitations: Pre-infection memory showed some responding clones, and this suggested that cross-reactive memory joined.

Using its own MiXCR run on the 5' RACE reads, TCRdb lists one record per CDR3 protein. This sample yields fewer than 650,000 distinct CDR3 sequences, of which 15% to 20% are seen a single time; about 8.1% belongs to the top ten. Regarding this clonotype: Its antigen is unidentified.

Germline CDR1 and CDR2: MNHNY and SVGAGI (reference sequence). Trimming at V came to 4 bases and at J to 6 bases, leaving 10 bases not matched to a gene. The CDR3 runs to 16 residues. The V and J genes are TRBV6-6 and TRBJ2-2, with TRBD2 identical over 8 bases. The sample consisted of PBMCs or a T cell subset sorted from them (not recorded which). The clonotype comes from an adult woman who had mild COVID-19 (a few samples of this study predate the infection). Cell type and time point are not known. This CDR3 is CASSSAGLVYPGELFF. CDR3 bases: TGTGCCAGCAGTTCCGCGGGACTAGTTTATCCCGGGGAGCTGTTTTTT.